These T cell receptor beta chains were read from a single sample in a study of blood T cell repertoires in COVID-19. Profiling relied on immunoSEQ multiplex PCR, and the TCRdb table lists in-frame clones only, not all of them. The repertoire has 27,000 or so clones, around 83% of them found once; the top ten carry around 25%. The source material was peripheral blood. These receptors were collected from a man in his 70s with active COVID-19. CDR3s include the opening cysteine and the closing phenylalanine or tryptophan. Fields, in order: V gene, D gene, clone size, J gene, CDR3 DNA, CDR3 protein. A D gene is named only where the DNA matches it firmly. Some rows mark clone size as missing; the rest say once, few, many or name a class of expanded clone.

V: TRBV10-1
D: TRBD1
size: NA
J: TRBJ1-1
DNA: TGCGCCAGCAGTACAGGGGCAGGGACTGAAGCTTTCTTT
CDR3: CASSTGAGTEAFF

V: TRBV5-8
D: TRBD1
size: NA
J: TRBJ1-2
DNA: TGTGCCAGCAGCTGGGGACAGCCCTATGGCTACACCTTC
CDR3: CASSWGQPYGYTF

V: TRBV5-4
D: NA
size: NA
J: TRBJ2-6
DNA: TGTGCCAGCAGCTTTTCACAGCTCTCTGGGGCCAACGTCCTGACTTTC
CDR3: CASSFSQLSGANVLTF

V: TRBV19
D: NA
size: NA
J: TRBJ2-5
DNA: TGTGCCAGTAGTATAGGCCGAAGTCAGAAAGAGACCCAGTACTTC
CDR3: CASSIGRSQKETQYF

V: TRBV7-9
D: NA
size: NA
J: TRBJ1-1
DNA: TGTGCCAGCAGTTCCGGGGGGGCGGGCACTGAAGCTTTCTTT
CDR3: CASSSGGAGTEAFF

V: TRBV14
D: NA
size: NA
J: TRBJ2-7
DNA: TGTGCCAGCAGAGAATGTCCCCGGGACAAAAACGACTACGAGCAGTACTTC
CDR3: CASRECPRDKNDYEQYF

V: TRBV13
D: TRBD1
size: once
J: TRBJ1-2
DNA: TGTGCCAGCAGCTTAGCCGGACAGGGAGGAGGCTACACCTTC
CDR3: CASSLAGQGGGYTF

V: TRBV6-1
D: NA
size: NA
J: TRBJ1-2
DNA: TGTGCCAGCAGTGACGCTAACTATGGCTACACCTTC
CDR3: CASSDANYGYTF

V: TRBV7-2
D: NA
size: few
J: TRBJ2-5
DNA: TGTGCCAGCAGCCGGGGACACTATGGGGAGACCCAGTACTTC
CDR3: CASSRGHYGETQYF

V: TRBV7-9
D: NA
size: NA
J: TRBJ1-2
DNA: TGTGCCAGCAGCGAGGACGGACAGAAAGATAACTATGGCTACACCTTC
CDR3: CASSEDGQKDNYGYTF

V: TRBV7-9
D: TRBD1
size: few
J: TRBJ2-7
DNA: TGTGCCAGCAGGGCCGGGGACAGCTCCTACGAGCAGTACTTC
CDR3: CASRAGDSSYEQYF